What follows describes a single TCR beta chain. As yet, its antigen is unknown. The sample holds other DNA sequences that translate to the same CDR3. Template for every sorted-subset replicate PCR totaled about 200 ng DNA, approximately 30,000 T cell genomes. Study processing details: Because ImmunoSEQ provided only junction sequences with no quality scores, the filtering differed. TCRdb keeps only in-frame clones here, not all; method: immunoSEQ multiplex PCR. The DNA gave D and trimming, while V, J and clone size come from that table. Here the sample spans about 680,000 clones, roughly nine tenths being singletons. The naive CD8 fraction comprised CD45RO-negative cells positively selected for CCR7 and excluded terminally differentiated effector memory CD45RA+ cells. This entry belongs to a study of shared clonotypes between healthy human individuals. Study findings and constraints: Rarefaction analysis demonstrated incomplete sorted-subset sequencing notwithstanding large depth.

The sequence came from a man aged 25-45 years in good health. The sample comprised naive CD8+ T cells sorted from blood.

The CDR3 DNA is TGTGCCAGCAGCTTGGCTGGGTCCAGTCAGCCCCAGCATTTT. It specifies CASSLAGSSQPQHF. The chain joins TRBV5-4 to TRBJ1-5; D uncertain. Per the germline V gene, CDR1 is SGHNT and CDR2 is YYREEE (reference sequence). The V gene lost 0 bases and the J gene lost 6 bases, with 10 bases spanning the gap. The CDR3 is made up of 14 amino acids.